This T cell receptor (beta chain) was captured in a study of human T cells and chemical hapten exposure. Across the study: DPC (0.01%) was patch tested on the upper back and read at 6 days.

This clonotype came up a few times. The time point here: pre-sensitization, week 0. Noted treatment: therapeutic diphenylcyclopropenone sensitization with weekly scalp DPC. Total RNA came from unfractionated whole blood. CDR1 and CDR2 (germline): MGHDK, SYGVNS. CDR3 size: 15 residues. V gave up 3 bases and J gave up 0 bases; unmatched junction bases: 1. TCRdb re-called the RACE reads through MiXCR, storing one row per CDR3 protein. The data show about 120,000 distinct CDR3 sequences, approximately 13% seen once. V gene TRBV25-1 combines with J gene TRBJ2-1, with 8 positions matching TRBD1. The specimen comprised whole blood, sampled in connection with sensitization to the hapten diphenylcyclopropenone (DPC). This sequence originates from a woman aged 18-29 years with alopecia areata. Some clones in this sample may be carry-over from other donors' samples. In nucleotides, the CDR3 is TGTGCCAGCAGTGAGACAGGGGTCTCCTACAATGAGCAGTTCTTC. Translation: CASSETGVSYNEQFF.